Listed below are T cell receptor beta chains from one sample, sequenced in a study of T cell responses to AZD1222 COVID-19 vaccine. The method was immunoSEQ multiplex PCR; TCRdb's version includes in-frame clones alone and lacks a portion of them. The repertoire holds roughly 180,000 clones, with 80% to 95% as singletons. Sequencing used peripheral blood, obtained 28 days after the second AZD1222 dose. Every receptor here comes from an adult who received the AZD1222 COVID-19 vaccine. Each CDR3 is given with its conserved first and last residue. The order of the fields is clone size, D gene, J gene, V gene, CDR3 protein, CDR3 DNA. The D gene is left open where the match is weak. Only some rows state a clone size, as once, few, many or a class for expanded clones.

>NA|TRBD1|TRBJ2-1|TRBV20-1
CSANTGVVQFF
TGCAGTGCTAACACAGGGGTGGTGCAGTTCTTC
>NA|NA|TRBJ1-1|TRBV13
CASSSTGRGNTEAFF
TGTGCCAGCAGCTCCACAGGGAGGGGGAACACTGAAGCTTTCTTT
>NA|TRBD1|TRBJ1-3|TRBV2
CASTAVGQGSSSGNTIYF
TGTGCCAGCACCGCAGTGGGACAGGGGTCCTCATCTGGAAACACCATATATTTT
>NA|NA|TRBJ1-3|TRBV12-3/TRBV12-4
CASRESGNTIYF
TGTGCCAGCAGAGAATCTGGAAACACCATATATTTT
>NA|TRBD2|TRBJ2-7|TRBV2
CASSELGGPWEQYF
TGTGCCAGCAGTGAGTTGGGAGGGCCTTGGGAGCAGTACTTC
>once|TRBD1|TRBJ2-1|TRBV11-3
CASSKRGTGGNEQFF
TGTGCCAGCAGCAAGCGCGGGACAGGGGGTAATGAGCAGTTCTTC
>few|NA|TRBJ2-2|TRBV7-8
CASSFGGGNTGELFF
TGTGCCAGCAGCTTTGGAGGGGGGAACACCGGGGAGCTGTTTTTT
>NA|NA|TRBJ1-1|TRBV2
CASCTRGNTEAFF
TGTGCCAGCTGCACTAGGGGGAACACTGAAGCTTTCTTT
>NA|NA|TRBJ1-3|TRBV2
CASSETLAGNTIYF
TGTGCCAGCAGTGAGACATTGGCTGGAAACACCATATATTTT
>NA|TRBD2|TRBJ2-5|TRBV7-9
CASSLGRLAGARETQYF
TGTGCCAGCAGCTTAGGTCGGCTAGCGGGGGCTAGAGAGACCCAGTACTTC
>once|NA|TRBJ1-1|TRBV25-1
CASRESTEAFF
TGTGCCAGCAGGGAATCCACTGAAGCTTTCTTT
>NA|TRBD2|TRBJ2-7|TRBV7-2
CASSPRTSGGRDEQYF
TGTGCCAGCAGCCCAAGGACTAGCGGGGGGCGCGACGAGCAGTACTTC